The 4 T cell receptor beta chains below were found in one sample sequenced in a study of CD8+CD57+ T cells in acquired aplastic anemia. Researchers used genomic DNA as the template to profile TCR beta VDJ and CDR3. TCRdb passed the reads through MiXCR, listing each CDR3 protein once. The data contain 35,000 to 45,000 distinct CDR3 sequences, 65% to 70% of them singletons. The source material was sorted CD4+, CD8+, or CD8+CD57+ T cells (not recorded which) from PBMCs. All receptors derive from a human donor in good health, serving as a control.

The chain recombines TRBV5-1 with TRBJ2-2; 7 bases agree with TRBD2. V lost 1 base to trimming and J lost 7 bases; unmatched junction nucleotides: 10. This CDR3 contains 16 residues. Looked up from germline, CDR1 is SGHRS and CDR2 is YFSETQ. Here the CDR3 reads CASSLNTAGDNGELFF. CDR3 nucleotide sequence: TGCGCCAGCAGCTTGAACACGGCGGGGGATAACGGGGAGCTGTTTTTT.

J is TRBJ2-5 and V is TRBV6-2 or TRBV6-3; weak D call: TRBD2 (6 bases). Germline V lookup: CDR1 MNHEY, CDR2 SVGEGT. The CDR3 spans 15 residues. Trimming stripped 5 bases from V and 5 bases from J, with 18 bases between. The CDR3 region is CASSKTRLGTETQYF. The CDR3 region has the DNA TGTGCCAGCAGTAAGACTAGATTGGGGACGGAGACCCAGTACTTC.

The V and J genes are TRBV7-8 and TRBJ2-7; 7 positions agree with TRBD1. The junction had 2 bases not matched to a gene; V was cut back by 4 bases and J by 2 bases. Germline V gives CDR1 SGHVS, CDR2 FQNEAQ. The CDR3 covers 13 residues. Written as DNA, the CDR3 is TGTGCCAGCAGCTCGACAGGGCCCTACGAGCAGTACTTC. Translating gives CASSSTGPYEQYF.

This clonotype appeared many times. V usage is TRBV5-6 and J usage is TRBJ1-1, with 8 bases identical to TRBD1. Looked up from germline, CDR1 is SGHDT and CDR2 is YYEEEE. The CDR3 sequence is 16 residues long. V was pared by 1 base and J by 1 base, with 6 bases of the junction left unmatched. As DNA, the CDR3 is TGTGCCAGCAGCTTGATGGCAGGGGGCAGGAACACTGAAGCTTTCTTT. Translated: CASSLMAGGRNTEAFF.